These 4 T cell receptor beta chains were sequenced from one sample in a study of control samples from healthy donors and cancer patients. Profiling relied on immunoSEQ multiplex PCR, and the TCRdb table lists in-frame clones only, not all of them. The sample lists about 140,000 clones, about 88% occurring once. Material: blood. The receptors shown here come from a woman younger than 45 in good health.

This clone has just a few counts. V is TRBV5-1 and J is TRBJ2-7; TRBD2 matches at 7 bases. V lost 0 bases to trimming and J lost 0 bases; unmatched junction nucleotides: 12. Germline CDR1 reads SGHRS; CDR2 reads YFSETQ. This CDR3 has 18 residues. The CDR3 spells CASSLAPSSSGFSYEQYF. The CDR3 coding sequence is TGCGCCAGCAGCTTGGCCCCTTCCTCTAGCGGCTTCTCCTACGAGCAGTACTTC. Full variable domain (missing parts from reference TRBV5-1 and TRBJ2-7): KAGVTQTPRYLIKTRGQQVTLSCSPISGHRSVSWYQQTPGQGLQFLFEYFSETQRNKGNFPGRFSGRQFSNSRSEMNVSTLELGDSALYLCASSLAPSSSGFSYEQYFGPGTRLTVT.

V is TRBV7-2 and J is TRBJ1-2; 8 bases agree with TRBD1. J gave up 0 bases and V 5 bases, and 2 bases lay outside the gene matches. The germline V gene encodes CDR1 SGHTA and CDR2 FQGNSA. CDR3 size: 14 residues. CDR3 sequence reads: CASSTGGTNYGYTF. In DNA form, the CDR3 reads TGTGCCAGCAGCACAGGGGGGACTAACTATGGCTACACCTTC.

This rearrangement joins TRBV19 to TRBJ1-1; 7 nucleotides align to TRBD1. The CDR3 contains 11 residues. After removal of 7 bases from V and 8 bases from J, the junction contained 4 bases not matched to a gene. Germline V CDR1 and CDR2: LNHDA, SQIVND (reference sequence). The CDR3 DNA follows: TGTGCCAGTATTAGACAGGGAGAAGCTTTCTTT. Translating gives CASIRQGEAFF.

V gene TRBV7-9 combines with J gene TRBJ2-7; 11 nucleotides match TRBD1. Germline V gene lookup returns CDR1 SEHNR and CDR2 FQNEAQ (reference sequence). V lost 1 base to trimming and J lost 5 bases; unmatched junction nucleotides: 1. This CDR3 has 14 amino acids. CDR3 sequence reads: CASSLGDRGDEQYF. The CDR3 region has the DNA TGTGCCAGCAGCTTAGGGGACAGGGGGGACGAGCAGTACTTC.